The T cell receptor beta chain described here comes from a study of T cell changes during pregnancy in multiple sclerosis. The protocol was immunoSEQ multiplex PCR, while the TCRdb copy is restricted to in-frame clones and leaves out a portion. The profile covers around 34,000 clones, with 90% appearing a single time and about 10% taken by the ten largest. This clonotype was obtained from a female donor with multiple sclerosis, enrolled in a pregnancy study. Sequencing used CD8+ T cells from peripheral blood mononuclear cells, obtained before pregnancy.

The CDR3 nucleotides read TGTGCCAGCTCCGCGGGGGGACGGGTCGGGGAGCTGTTTTTT. Its protein product is CASSAGGRVGELFF. This rearrangement joins TRBV5-4 to TRBJ2-2, with 8 bases fitting TRBD2. V dropped 7 bases and J dropped 7; count of bases not matched to a gene: 9. The CDR3 is 14 residues long. Germline CDR1 SGHNT, CDR2 YYREEE (reference sequence). The full variable domain, in which reference TRBV5-4 and TRBJ2-2 provide the parts outside the CDR3, is ETGVTQSPTHLIKTRGQQVTLRCSSQSGHNTVSWYQQALGQGPQFIFQYYREEENGRGNFPPRFSGLQFPNYSSELNVNALELDDSALYLCASSAGGRVGELFFGEGSRLTVL.